This T cell receptor beta chain is from a study of control samples from healthy donors and cancer patients. CDR3 length equals 16 residues. CDR1 is SGDLS, CDR2 YYNGEE, per germline. The junction had 6 bases not matched to a gene; V was cut back by 0 bases and J by 7 bases. TCRdb's copy holds only in-frame clones and misses some; the assay was immunoSEQ multiplex PCR. Of fewer than 200,000 clones listed, nearly 96% are singletons. In regard to this clone: Other DNA sequences in this sample translate to the same CDR3.

Sequencing used blood. The source is a woman in her 30s in good health. This chain uses TRBV9 with TRBJ2-1; 11 positions agree with TRBD2. This CDR3 reads CASSVDGSGGANEQFF. The DNA for the CDR3 is TGTGCCAGCAGCGTAGATGGTAGCGGGGGGGCGAATGAGCAGTTCTTC.